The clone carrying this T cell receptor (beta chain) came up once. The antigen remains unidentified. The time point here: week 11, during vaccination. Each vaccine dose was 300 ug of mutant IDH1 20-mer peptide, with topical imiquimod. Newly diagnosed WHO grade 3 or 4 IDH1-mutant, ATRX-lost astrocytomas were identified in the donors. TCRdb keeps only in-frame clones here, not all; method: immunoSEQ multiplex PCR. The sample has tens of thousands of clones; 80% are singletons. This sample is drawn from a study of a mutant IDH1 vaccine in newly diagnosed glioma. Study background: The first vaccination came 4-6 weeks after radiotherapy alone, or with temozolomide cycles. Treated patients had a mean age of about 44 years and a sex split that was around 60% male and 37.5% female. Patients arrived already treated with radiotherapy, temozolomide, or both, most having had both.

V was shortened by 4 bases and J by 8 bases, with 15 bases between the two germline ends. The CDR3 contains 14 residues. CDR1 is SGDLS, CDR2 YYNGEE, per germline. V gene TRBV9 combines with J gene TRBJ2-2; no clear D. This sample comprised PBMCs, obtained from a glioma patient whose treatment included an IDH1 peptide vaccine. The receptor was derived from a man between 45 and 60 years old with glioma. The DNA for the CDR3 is TGTGCCAGCAGCCCACACCTCGAGAAGGGGGAGCTGTTTTTT. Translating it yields CASSPHLEKGELFF.